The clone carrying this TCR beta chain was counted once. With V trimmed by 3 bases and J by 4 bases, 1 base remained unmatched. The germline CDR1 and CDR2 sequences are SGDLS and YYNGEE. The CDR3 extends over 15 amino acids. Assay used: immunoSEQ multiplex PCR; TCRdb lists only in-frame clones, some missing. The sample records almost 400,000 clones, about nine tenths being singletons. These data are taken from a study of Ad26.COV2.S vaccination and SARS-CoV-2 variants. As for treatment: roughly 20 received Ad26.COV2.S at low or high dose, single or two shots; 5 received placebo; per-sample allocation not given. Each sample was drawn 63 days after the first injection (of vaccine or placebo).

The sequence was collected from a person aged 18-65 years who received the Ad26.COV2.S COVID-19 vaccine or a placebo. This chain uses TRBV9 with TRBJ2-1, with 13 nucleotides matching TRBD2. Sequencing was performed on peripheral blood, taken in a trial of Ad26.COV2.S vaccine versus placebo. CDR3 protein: CASSGTSGSYNEQFF. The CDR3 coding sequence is TGTGCCAGCAGCGGGACTAGCGGGAGTTACAATGAGCAGTTCTTC. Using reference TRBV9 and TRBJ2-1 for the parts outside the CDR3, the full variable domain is DSGVTQTPKHLITATGQRVTLRCSPRSGDLSVYWYQQSLDQGLQFLIQYYNGEERAKGNILERFSAQQFPDLHSELNLSSLELGDSALYFCASSGTSGSYNEQFFGPGTRLTVL.